This T cell receptor beta chain was identified in a study of long-term antiretroviral therapy in people with HIV. Study results and caveats: ART preceded a rise in diversity that nonetheless stayed lower than in transplant donor controls. The range of CDR3 lengths in HIV repertoires proved narrower than that found in controls. ART adherence, viral resistance and therapy changes went unrecorded.

V lost 3 bases, J lost 3 bases, and 11 bases stayed unmatched. This CDR3 has 16 residues. The V gene's germline CDR1 is MNHNS and CDR2 SASEGT. As for this clone: The target antigen is unknown.

Every participant gave one or more pre-ART and two or more post-ART PBMC samples. The immunoSEQ assay was v3.0, run at survey level. Sequencing used immunoSEQ multiplex PCR; TCRdb keeps in-frame clones, though not all of them. The table has 20,000 or so clones, 76% seen once; the top ten hold 14%. The chain uses TRBV6-1 and TRBJ2-7, with 7 positions matching TRBD1. This TCR was recovered from a woman between 45 and 65 years old with HIV. Sequences were derived from unsorted PBMCs, sampled 0.5 years before starting antiretroviral therapy. CDR3 sequence: CASSDRIDRDGYEQYV. DNA for the CDR3: TGTGCCAGCAGTGATAGGATCGACAGGGACGGCTACGAGCAGTACGTC.